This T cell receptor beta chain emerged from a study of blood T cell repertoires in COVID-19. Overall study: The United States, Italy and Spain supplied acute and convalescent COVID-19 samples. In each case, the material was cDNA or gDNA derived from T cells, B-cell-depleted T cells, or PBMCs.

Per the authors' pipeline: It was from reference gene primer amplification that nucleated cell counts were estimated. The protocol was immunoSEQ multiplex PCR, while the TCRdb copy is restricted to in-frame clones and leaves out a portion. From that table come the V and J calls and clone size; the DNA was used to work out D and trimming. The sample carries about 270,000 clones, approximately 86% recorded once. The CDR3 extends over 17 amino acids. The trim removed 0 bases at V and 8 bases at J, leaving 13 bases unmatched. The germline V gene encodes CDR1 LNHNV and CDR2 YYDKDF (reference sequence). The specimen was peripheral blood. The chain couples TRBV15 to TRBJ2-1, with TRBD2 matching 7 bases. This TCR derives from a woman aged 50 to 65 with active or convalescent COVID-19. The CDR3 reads CATSRDLPPAGPHEQFF. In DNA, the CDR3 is TGTGCCACCAGCAGAGATCTCCCCCCAGCGGGACCTCATGAGCAGTTCTTC.